Below, 12 T cell receptor beta chains from the same sample are listed, as sequenced in a study of T cell responses to AZD1222 COVID-19 vaccine (dated by TCRdb to about 2021). The sample's time point, from its label and the paper: baseline before first vaccination. The library was prepared using the immunoSEQ multiplex PCR assay. Drawn from immuneACCESS, this table holds only the in-frame rearrangements with V and J called that TCRdb kept. Clones are partly lost; checked studies trace under half to an unresolved V gene and leave the rest unexplained. This sample gives about 130,000 clones in total; more than 70% of them show up just once. Together, the top ten hold approximately 12% of the sample. The sample consisted of peripheral blood, taken on day 0 of AZD1222 vaccination. These TCRs come from an adult in good health.

The CDR3 sequence is CASSQSSGLVYTGELFF. DNA for the CDR3: TGTGCCAGCAGCCAATCTTCCGGGTTGGTTTACACCGGGGAGCTGTTTTTT. The V and J genes are TRBV16 and TRBJ2-2; D gene ambiguous. Germline V gene sequence: CDR1 KGHSY, CDR2 FQNENV. V lost 0 bases and J 3 bases, leaving 14 bases between the germline ends. CDR3 length: 17 residues.

The genes are TRBV27 and TRBJ2-1; D not resolved. The germline CDR1 and CDR2 sequences are MNHEY and SMNVEV (reference sequence). Trimming stripped 3 bases from V and 0 bases from J, with 9 bases between. CDR3 length equals 15 residues. For the CDR3, the DNA is TGTGCCAGCAGTTTTTCGGGCCCCTCCTACAATGAGCAGTTCTTC. Its protein is CASSFSGPSYNEQFF.

The V call is TRBV5-5, the J call TRBJ1-6; unclear D gene. The CDR3 sequence is 12 residues long. Germline CDR1 SGHKS, CDR2 YYEKEE (reference sequence). V gave up 0 bases and J gave up 9 bases, with 4 bases separating them. The CDR3 loop is CASSLEGSPLHF. The CDR3 DNA sequence: TGTGCCAGCAGCTTGGAGGGTTCACCCCTCCACTTT.

This clone showed up just once. The chain employs TRBV5-1 and TRBJ2-3; D may be TRBD2 (5 bases). The V end lost 4 bases, the J end lost 6 bases, and 9 bases lay between the germline ends. Germline V gene data show CDR1 as SGHRS and CDR2 as YFSETQ. This CDR3 has 12 residues. The CDR3 is CASSATSDTQYF. CDR3 bases: TGCGCCAGCAGCGCAACTAGTGATACGCAGTATTTT.

V usage is TRBV9 and J usage is TRBJ2-1, with 10 bases identical to TRBD2. After removal of 2 bases from V and 7 bases from J, the junction contained 12 bases not matched to a gene. There are 17 residues in the CDR3. Germline V gene lookup returns CDR1 SGDLS and CDR2 YYNGEE. The CDR3 nucleotides read TGTGCCAGCAGCGTCCGGGGAAGGACTAGCGGAGCAAATGAGCAGTTCTTC. It translates to CASSVRGRTSGANEQFF.

CDR3 amino acids: CASTQGFSTEAFF. The CDR3 region has the DNA TGTGCCAGCACTCAAGGGTTCTCGACTGAAGCTTTCTTT. The V and J genes are TRBV6-5 and TRBJ1-1; D is uncertain. The CDR3 covers 13 residues. V was pared by 7 bases and J by 5 bases, with 14 bases between. Germline CDR1 and CDR2: MNHEY and SVGAGI.

This sequence joins TRBV21-1 and TRBJ2-2. TRBV21-1 represents a pseudogene. This CDR3 comprises 14 residues. CDR3 in DNA: TGTGCCAGTGGCAAGGGGAGGAACACCGGGGAGCTGTTTTTT. This encodes CASGKGRNTGELFF.

This clone appeared many times. CDR3 sequence (DNA): TGTGCCAGCAGCTTAGGGTTCGGGATCACCTACGAGCAGTACTTC. It specifies CASSLGFGITYEQYF. The chain links TRBV7-9 to TRBJ2-7, with D possibly matching TRBD2 (5 bases). The length of the CDR3 is 15 residues. The germline CDR1 and CDR2 sequences are SEHNR and FQNEAQ (reference sequence). With 1 base removed from V and 2 bases from J, the gap between germline ends came to 12 bases.

This rearrangement joins TRBV10-3 to TRBJ2-1, with TRBD1 identical over 11 bases. The CDR3 spans 15 residues. Germline trimming cut 5 bases from V and 10 bases from J; bases unmatched to any gene: 10. Germline V gene sequence: CDR1 ENHRY, CDR2 SYGVKD. The CDR3 DNA sequence: TGTGCCATCAGTCCGGGGACAGGGGGAAACCGGGAGCAGTTCTTC. Its protein is CAISPGTGGNREQFF.

The gene calls are TRBV3-1 (or the pseudogene TRBV3-2) and TRBJ1-2, with unresolved D. Germline assignment: CDR1 LGHDT and CDR2 YNNKEL (reference sequence). The CDR3 runs 15 residues. Trimming took off 0 bases at V and 2 bases at J, with 10 bases between the two ends. CDR3 residues: CASSQDEAPNYGYTF. The CDR3 DNA reads TGTGCCAGCAGCCAAGATGAGGCACCCAACTATGGCTACACCTTC.

The rearrangement uses TRBV5-3 and TRBJ2-3; possible D gene TRBD1, 7 bases. TRBV5-3 is annotated as an ORF whose role is uncertain. V lost 6 bases, J lost 0 bases, and 20 bases lay in between. This CDR3 region has 17 residues. The CDR3 loop is CARKGANSRESTDTQYF. CDR3 DNA sequence: TGTGCCAGAAAGGGGGCCAATTCGCGGGAAAGCACAGATACGCAGTATTTT.

The chain joins TRBV5-1 to TRBJ1-5; 7 bases line up with TRBD1. The V segment lost 0 bases and the J segment 6 bases; nucleotides outside the gene matches: 3. The CDR3 covers 14 residues. From germline, CDR1 is SGHRS and CDR2 YFSETQ. The CDR3 here is CASSLGQGGQPQHF. CDR3 sequence (DNA): TGCGCCAGCAGCTTGGGTCAGGGGGGTCAGCCCCAGCATTTT.